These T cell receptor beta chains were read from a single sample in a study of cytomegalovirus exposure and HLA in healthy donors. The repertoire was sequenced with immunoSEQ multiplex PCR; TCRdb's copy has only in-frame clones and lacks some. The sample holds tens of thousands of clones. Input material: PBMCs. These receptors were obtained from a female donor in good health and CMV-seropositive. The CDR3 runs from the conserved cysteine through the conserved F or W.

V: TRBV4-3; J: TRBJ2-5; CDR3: CASSQLVGRKETQYF
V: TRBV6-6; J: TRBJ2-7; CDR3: CASTEQGRTYEQYF
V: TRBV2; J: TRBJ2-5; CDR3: CASSWTEETQYF
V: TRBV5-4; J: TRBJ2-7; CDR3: CASSLAGSLSYEQYF
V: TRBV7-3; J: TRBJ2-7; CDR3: CASSPEAGGRPYEQYF
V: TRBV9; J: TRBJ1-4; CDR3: CASSGGQGWEKLFF
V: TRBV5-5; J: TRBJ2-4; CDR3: CASRSPGNIQYF
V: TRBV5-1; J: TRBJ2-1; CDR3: CASSLGQGRNEQFF
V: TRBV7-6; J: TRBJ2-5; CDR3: CASSFTRGNQETQYF
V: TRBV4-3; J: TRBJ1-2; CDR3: CASSQERLNYGYTF
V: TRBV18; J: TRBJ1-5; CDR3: CASSLRQENQPQHF
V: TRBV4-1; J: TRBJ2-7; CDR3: CASSHRPEGKRPYEQYF
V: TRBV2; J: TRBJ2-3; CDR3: CASSALGTDTQYF
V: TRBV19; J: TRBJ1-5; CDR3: CASSLTGRDPPQHF
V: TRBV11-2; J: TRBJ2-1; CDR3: CASSSVSLASGGADEQFF
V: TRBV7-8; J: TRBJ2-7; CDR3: CASSSPGAYEQYF
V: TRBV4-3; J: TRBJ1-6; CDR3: CASSQEIGFSSPLHF
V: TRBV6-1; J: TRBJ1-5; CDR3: CASSERVVQPQHF
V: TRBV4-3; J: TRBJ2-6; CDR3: CASSQSEVSGANVLTF
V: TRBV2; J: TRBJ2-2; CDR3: CASSPRETGELFF
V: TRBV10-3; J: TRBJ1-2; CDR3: CAISNSLPDYGYTF
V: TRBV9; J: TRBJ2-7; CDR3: CASSAQSGWVAEEQYF
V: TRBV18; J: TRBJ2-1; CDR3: CASSPTKRSGSSDNEQFF
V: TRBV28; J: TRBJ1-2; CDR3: CASSPPVRGYTF
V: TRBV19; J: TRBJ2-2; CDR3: CASSMWGAGELFF
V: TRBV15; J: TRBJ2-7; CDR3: CATSRDFGQLYEQYF
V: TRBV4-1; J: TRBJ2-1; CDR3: CASSQATGTSGNNEQFF
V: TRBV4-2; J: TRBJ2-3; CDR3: CASSQRLPRGLTDTQYF
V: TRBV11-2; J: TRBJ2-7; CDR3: CASKAGFGLRNYEQYF
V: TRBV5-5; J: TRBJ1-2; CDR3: CASSLAGGQGTGYTF
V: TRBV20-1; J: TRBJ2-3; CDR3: CSAGHTDTQYF
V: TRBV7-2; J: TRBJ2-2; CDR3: CASSLVAGGAGELFF
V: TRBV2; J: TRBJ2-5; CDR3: CASSVRTGGENQYF
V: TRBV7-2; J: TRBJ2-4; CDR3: CASSFYEKNIQYF
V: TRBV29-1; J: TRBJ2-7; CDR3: CSVVGGSKYYEQYF
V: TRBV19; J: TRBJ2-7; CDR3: CASSYDKNYEQYF
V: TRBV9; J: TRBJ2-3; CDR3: CASSVEGGRSTDKQYF
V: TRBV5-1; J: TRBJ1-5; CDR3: CASSLGPGTVGQPQHF
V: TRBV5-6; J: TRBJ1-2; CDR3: CASSRPDREIAYGYTF
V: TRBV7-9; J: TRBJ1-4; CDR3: CASSHQGTGRNEKLFF
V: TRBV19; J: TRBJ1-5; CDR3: CASSFRVNQPQHF
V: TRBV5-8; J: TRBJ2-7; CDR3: CASRGRQTGQREQYF
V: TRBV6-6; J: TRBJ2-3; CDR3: CASSLTGTGGDTQYF
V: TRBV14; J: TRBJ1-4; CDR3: CASSSGQTNEKLFF
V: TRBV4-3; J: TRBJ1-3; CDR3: CASSQDFYSGNTIYF
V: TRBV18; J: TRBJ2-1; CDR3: CASSRWSEKDSHEQFF
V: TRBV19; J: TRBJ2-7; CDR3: CASWDRVGVQYF
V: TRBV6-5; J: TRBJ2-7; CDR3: CASSYPTQQGRKQYF
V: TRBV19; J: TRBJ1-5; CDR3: CASSPRQGGDQPQHF
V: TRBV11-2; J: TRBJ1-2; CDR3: CASSLAQGAGGYTF
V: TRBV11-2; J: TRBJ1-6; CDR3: CASTTGPVPLHF